These 10 T cell receptor beta chains came from one sample sequenced in a study of cytomegalovirus exposure and HLA in healthy donors. In the PCR, 60 Vbeta and 13 Jbeta primers were used. Assay: immunoSEQ multiplex PCR; the TCRdb copy retains only in-frame clones and omits some. The repertoire holds under 200,000 clones, with roughly 77% as singletons. Sequenced: PBMCs. The receptors shown here come from a man aged 45-65 years in good health and CMV-seropositive.

The V and J genes are TRBV6-4 and TRBJ1-2; TRBD1 is a possible D gene (6 bases). V was shortened by 0 bases and J by 8 bases, with 25 bases between the two germline ends. The germline V gene has CDR1 MRHNA and CDR2 SNTAGT. The CDR3 has 18 residues. Here the CDR3 DNA reads TGTGCCAGCAGTGACTCGGGGGCAGGACAGACACTTTTTCGAGGCTACACCTTC. The encoded protein is CASSDSGAGQTLFRGYTF.

This rearrangement joins TRBV4-2 to TRBJ1-2; D is ambiguous. The length of the CDR3 is 14 residues. CDR1 LGHNA and CDR2 YNFKEQ come from the germline V gene. V shed 0 bases and J shed 2 bases, with 7 bases lying between them. The CDR3 sequence: CASSQEPGNYGYTF. The CDR3 DNA follows: TGTGCCAGCAGCCAAGAACCGGGAAACTATGGCTACACCTTC.

For the CDR3, the DNA is TGTGCCAGCAGCCGACGGGGGAGCTCCTACGAGCAGTACTTC. Protein: CASSRRGSSYEQYF. The rearrangement joins TRBV5-6 to TRBJ2-7, with D possibly TRBD2 on 6 matching bases. V lost 4 bases to trimming and J lost 0 bases, with 11 bases between them. The CDR3 contains 14 residues. CDR1 is SGHDT and CDR2 is YYEEEE in the germline V gene.

This clone was seen more than once but under ten times. The chain employs TRBV5-4 and TRBJ2-1; 9 positions agree with TRBD2. CDR3 size: 16 residues. After removal of 0 bases from V and 7 bases from J, the junction contained 8 bases not matched to a gene. Per germline, CDR1 SGHNT and CDR2 YYREEE (reference sequence). CDR3 sequence reads: CASSLGWRGGENEQFF. The CDR3 DNA reads as TGTGCCAGCAGCTTGGGATGGCGGGGGGGTGAAAATGAGCAGTTCTTC.

Only one count was recorded for this clone. The chain carries TRBV11-2 and TRBJ2-1, with TRBD2 matching over 7 bases. V lost 1 base to trimming and J lost 5 bases; unmatched junction nucleotides: 5. The CDR3 is 15 residues long. Germline CDR1 reads SGHAT; CDR2 reads FQNNGV. CDR3 protein: CASSLAGGPDNEQFF. CDR3 nucleotide sequence: TGTGCCAGCAGCTTAGCGGGGGGTCCGGACAATGAGCAGTTCTTC.

The rearrangement links TRBV2 to TRBJ1-1; unclear D gene. Trimming took 1 base from V and 11 from J, leaving 11 bases between them. Germline V lookup: CDR1 SNHLY, CDR2 FYNNEI. The CDR3 totals 12 residues. The CDR3 DNA reads as TGTGCCAGCAGTGAAGTTACGTCGGGTGCTTTCTTT. It yields the protein CASSEVTSGAFF. Filled out from reference TRBV2 and TRBJ1-1, the complete variable domain reads EPEVTQTPSHQVTQMGQEVILRCVPISNHLYFYWYRQILGQKVEFLVSFYNNEISEKSEIFDDQFSVERPDGSNFTLKIRSTKLEDSAMYFCASSEVTSGAFFGQGTRLTVV.

The chain carries TRBV7-6 and TRBJ1-5; TRBD1 matches 8 bases. The CDR3 runs to 14 residues. With 4 bases clipped from V and 6 bases from J, the junction kept 5 bases outside the gene matches. The germline CDR1 and CDR2 sequences are SGHVS and FNYEAQ. The chain's CDR3 is CASSSGQGGQPQHF. The CDR3 DNA reads TGTGCCAGCAGCTCCGGACAGGGTGGTCAGCCCCAGCATTTT. Filled out from reference TRBV7-6 and TRBJ1-5, the complete variable domain reads GAGVSQSPRYKVTKRGQDVALRCDPISGHVSLYWYRQALGQGPEFLTYFNYEAQQDKSGLPNDRFSAERPEGSISTLTIQRTEQRDSAMYRCASSSGQGGQPQHFGDGTRLSIL.

The chain has TRBV7-2 and TRBJ1-1; TRBD1 agrees at 12 bases. The trim removed 7 bases at V and 0 bases at J, leaving 12 bases unmatched. Germline V CDR1 and CDR2: SGHTA, FQGNSA. The CDR3 is 18 residues long. The CDR3 reads CASNPLGGQGALNTEAFF. The CDR3 DNA sequence: TGTGCCAGCAACCCCTTAGGGGGACAGGGGGCTTTGAACACTGAAGCTTTCTTT.

This rearrangement joins TRBV4-1 to TRBJ1-4; no reliable D call. The germline V gene encodes CDR1 MGHRA and CDR2 YSYEKL. V gave up 1 base and J gave up 0 bases, with 15 bases separating them. The CDR3 contains 18 residues. The CDR3 nucleotides read TGCGCCAGCAGCCAAGGCCTTGCTGGGCGATCAACTAATGAAAAACTGTTTTTT. Its translation: CASSQGLAGRSTNEKLFF.

This clone was counted between two and nine times. This rearrangement joins TRBV28 to TRBJ2-7, with TRBD2 matching over 9 bases. CDR1 is MDHEN, CDR2 SYDVKM, per germline. The CDR3 totals 16 residues. Trimming took 3 bases from V and 1 from J; bases not matched to a gene: 7. CDR3 loop: CASSFTLAGLSYEQYF. In DNA form, the CDR3 reads TGTGCCAGCAGTTTCACTCTAGCGGGGCTATCCTACGAGCAGTACTTC. Using reference TRBV28 and TRBJ2-7 for the parts outside the CDR3, the full variable domain is DVKVTQSSRYLVKRTGEKVFLECVQDMDHENMFWYRQDPGLGLRLIYFSYDVKMKEKGDIPEGYSVSREKKERFSLILESASTNQTSMYLCASSFTLAGLSYEQYFGPGTRLTVT.